This is a list of T cell receptor beta chains from one sample in a study of T cell responses to AZD1222 COVID-19 vaccine. Clones were read by immunoSEQ multiplex PCR, and TCRdb kept only the in-frame ones, dropping some. The repertoire includes roughly 100,000 clones, almost 90% of them detected once, and roughly 26% sits in the top ten. The sequences come from peripheral blood, collected on day 0 of AZD1222 vaccination. The receptor set was obtained from an adult in good health. Each CDR3 is given with its conserved first and last residue. Each record gives: CDR3 DNA, CDR3 protein, D gene, clone size, J gene, V gene. D genes are given only for firm matches. Clone sizes are given selectively: once, few, many, or a class where the clone is expanded.

TGTGCCACCCTGGACAGGGCTGGAAACACCATATATTTT,CATLDRAGNTIYF,TRBD1,-,TRBJ1-3,TRBV19
TGCGCCAGCGGGGGCAATGAGCAGTTCTTC,CASGGNEQFF,-,few,TRBJ2-1,TRBV5-1
TGTGCCAGCAGTGGACAGTTGGGAAGCGGGAGGGCAGATACGCAGTATTTT,CASSGQLGSGRADTQYF,TRBD2,-,TRBJ2-3,TRBV28
TGTGCCAGCAGTCGATTAGCGGGAGTGGGTGAGACCCAGTACTTC,CASSRLAGVGETQYF,TRBD2,-,TRBJ2-5,TRBV6-4
TGCGCCAGCAGCCCCCACGGGGGTGAGCAGTTCTTC,CASSPHGGEQFF,-,few,TRBJ2-1,TRBV4-3
TGTGCCAGCAGCGGACGGACAGGATTCTCCTACGAGCAGTACTTC,CASSGRTGFSYEQYF,TRBD1,-,TRBJ2-7,TRBV7-2
TGTGCCAGCAGTATCGGAGGGTCCACTGAAGCTTTCTTT,CASSIGGSTEAFF,-,once,TRBJ1-1,TRBV28
TGTGCCAGCAGTTCGGGACAGCTCTACGAGCAGTACTTC,CASSSGQLYEQYF,TRBD1,-,TRBJ2-7,TRBV28
TGTGCCAGCAGTTACTACAGGGCACGTGCTGAAGCTTTCTTT,CASSYYRARAEAFF,-,once,TRBJ1-1,TRBV6-2/TRBV6-3
TGTGCCTCCAGCTTCTCCACATCTGACTACGAGCAGTACTTC,CASSFSTSDYEQYF,-,-,TRBJ2-7,TRBV7-2
TGTGCCAGCAGCTTAGAAGGGGGCGGCAATCAGCCCCAGCATTTT,CASSLEGGGNQPQHF,TRBD1,-,TRBJ1-5,TRBV7-9
TGTGCCAGCAGTTTAGGACTAGCGGGAGCCAATGAGCAGTTCTTC,CASSLGLAGANEQFF,TRBD2,-,TRBJ2-1,TRBV28
TGTGCCAGCAGCTACTCGACTAGGGATGAGCAGTTCTTC,CASSYSTRDEQFF,-,-,TRBJ2-1,TRBV7-3
TGTGCCAGCAGCTTAGGGACGGAATATCAGCCCCAGCATTTT,CASSLGTEYQPQHF,-,-,TRBJ1-5,TRBV5-6
TGTGCCAGCAGTCCAGGTAGCCGGGCTCTGGAGCAGTACTTC,CASSPGSRALEQYF,-,-,TRBJ2-7,TRBV6-5
TGCGCCAGCAGTCACGATGCCAGAAACTACGAGCAGTACTTC,CASSHDARNYEQYF,-,-,TRBJ2-7,TRBV23-1
TGTGCCAGCATTCAGGACTCCGGGGGAGGGGAGCTGTTTTTT,CASIQDSGGGELFF,-,-,TRBJ2-2,TRBV28
TGTGCCAGCAGCTTGGACAGTCTTTCCTACAATGAGCAGTTCTTC,CASSLDSLSYNEQFF,-,-,TRBJ2-1,TRBV7-6
TGTGCCAGCAGTTACTCGCCGTTCATGAACACTGAAGCTTTCTTT,CASSYSPFMNTEAFF,-,-,TRBJ1-1,TRBV6-5
TGTGCCATCAGTGACCAAATTACATACGAGCAGTACTTC,CAISDQITYEQYF,-,-,TRBJ2-7,TRBV10-3
TGTGCCAGCAGCCGCCAGGGAGACCAGCCCCAGCATTTT,CASSRQGDQPQHF,-,-,TRBJ1-5,TRBV11-1
TGTGCCAGCAGTAGGGAGGAGACCCAGTACTTC,CASSREETQYF,-,-,TRBJ2-5,TRBV7-9
TGCAGTGCTAGTGCTAGCGGGAGTCGCGAGCAGTACTTC,CSASASGSREQYF,TRBD2,-,TRBJ2-7,TRBV20-1
TGTGCCACCGAGGGGGGACATAGCAATCAGCCCCAGCATTTT,CATEGGHSNQPQHF,-,-,TRBJ1-5,TRBV28
TGTGCCAGCAGCTGGACAGGGGGGTCTAGCACAGATACGCAGTATTTT,CASSWTGGSSTDTQYF,TRBD1,-,TRBJ2-3,TRBV7-3
TGTGCCAGTAGTATTCTTCACGGGGCCCGCGGCTACACCTTC,CASSILHGARGYTF,-,once,TRBJ1-2,TRBV19
TGCGCCAGCAGACCCGGACTAGCGGACTACAATGAGCAGTTCTTC,CASRPGLADYNEQFF,TRBD2,-,TRBJ2-1,TRBV5-1
TGCGCCAGCAGCCAAGCAGGGCTAAAAATCTACAATGAGCAGTTCTTC,CASSQAGLKIYNEQFF,-,-,TRBJ2-1,TRBV4-3
TGTGCCAGCAGCCAAGAATCGACAGGGATGAACACTGAAGCTTTCTTT,CASSQESTGMNTEAFF,TRBD1,-,TRBJ1-1,TRBV14
TGCGCCAGCAGCCCGGGGACTAGCACGGTCACAGATACGCAGTATTTT,CASSPGTSTVTDTQYF,TRBD2,-,TRBJ2-3,TRBV5-1
TGTGCCAGTCGGAGGACAGGCTCCTACGAGCAGTACTTC,CASRRTGSYEQYF,TRBD1,-,TRBJ2-7,TRBV6-5
TGTGCCAGCAGACTAGCGGGAGAGAGCAATGAGCAGTTCTTC,CASRLAGESNEQFF,TRBD2,-,TRBJ2-1,TRBV6-4
TGCGCCAGCAGCTTGGAAGGGAACAGGGGGATCTTC,CASSLEGNRGIF,TRBD1,-,TRBJ2-7,TRBV5-1
TGTGCCAGCAGTTTAGGTGGACAGGGGAGAGGCTACACCTTC,CASSLGGQGRGYTF,TRBD1,-,TRBJ1-2,TRBV27
TGTGCCATCAGTGACCTCGCAGGGTCGGGGCAGCCCCAGCATTTT,CAISDLAGSGQPQHF,-,-,TRBJ1-5,TRBV10-3
TGTGCCAGCAGTTTAGTATTTGGTGATACGCAGTATTTT,CASSLVFGDTQYF,-,-,TRBJ2-3,TRBV27
TGTGCCACCAGTGACTCGAGACAGGGGGGCAATGAGCAGTTCTTC,CATSDSRQGGNEQFF,TRBD1,-,TRBJ2-1,TRBV24-1
TGTGCCAGCAGCCTCCAGGACACCGGGAGGACTGAAGCTTTCTTT,CASSLQDTGRTEAFF,-,-,TRBJ1-1,TRBV5-6
TGTGCCAGCACCGGACAGGGGCACACTGAAGCTTTCTTT,CASTGQGHTEAFF,TRBD1,-,TRBJ1-1,TRBV2
TGTGCCAGCAGCACCTTCAGGGGGCGGACCGGGGAGCTGTTTTTT,CASSTFRGRTGELFF,TRBD1,-,TRBJ2-2,TRBV11-2
TGTGCCAGCAGTGAGGTAGCGGGATACGGTGAGCAGTTCTTC,CASSEVAGYGEQFF,TRBD2,-,TRBJ2-1,TRBV6-4
TGTGCCAGTAGTATGGAGACAGCTGGAAACACCATATATTTT,CASSMETAGNTIYF,-,-,TRBJ1-3,TRBV19
TGTGCCAGCAGTTTATGGGGACCGTCGAGTAGTGAAGCTTTCTTT,CASSLWGPSSSEAFF,-,-,TRBJ1-1,TRBV28
TGTGCCACCTCCGATGACTTGGATGGCTACACCTTC,CATSDDLDGYTF,-,-,TRBJ1-2,TRBV27
TGTGCCAGCAGCCCGATCGACACAGATACGCAGTATTTT,CASSPIDTDTQYF,-,-,TRBJ2-3,TRBV9
TGCGCCAGCCGCCCCCACAGCGACTACGAGCAGTACTTC,CASRPHSDYEQYF,-,-,TRBJ2-7,TRBV5-1
TGTGCCAGCTCACCACCTCTGGCCCAGGGACAAGAGACCCAGTACTTC,CASSPPLAQGQETQYF,-,-,TRBJ2-5,TRBV18
TGTGCCAGCAGCTCCGGAGGACCAGATACGCAGTATTTT,CASSSGGPDTQYF,-,-,TRBJ2-3,TRBV7-3
TGTGCCTGGAGTGTAGGGCGGACGAACTCTGGGGCCAACGTCCTGACTTTC,CAWSVGRTNSGANVLTF,-,-,TRBJ2-6,TRBV30
TGTGCCAGTAGTATCACAGGGGGCGAAAAGGCCGGGGAGCTGTTTTTT,CASSITGGEKAGELFF,TRBD1,-,TRBJ2-2,TRBV19
TGTGCCAGCAGTTCACATGGGCCGGGAAATGAGCAGTTCTTC,CASSSHGPGNEQFF,-,-,TRBJ2-1,TRBV27
TGTGCCAGCAGTTACCGTATCGGACTAGCCAAGGACTACGAGCAGTACTTC,CASSYRIGLAKDYEQYF,TRBD2,-,TRBJ2-7,TRBV6-2/TRBV6-3